This entry describes one TCR beta chain. The table lists this clonotype with a few counts. The antigen it recognizes is unknown. Base-call qualities are not available, and no considerably larger clone is one nucleotide away. A patient counted as having stable Graves' hyperthyroidism if no progression to ophthalmopathy occurred over 18 months of follow-up. Hyperthyroidism patients were newly diagnosed, had a disease duration of under 2 months, and were aged 18 to 65 years. Exclusion was applied to patients with uncontrolled infections, other autoimmune diseases, pregnancy or lactation. Diagnoses were established on the basis of clinical symptoms, serum thyroxine and TRAb, thyroid ultrasound, and orbital computed tomography. Ficoll-Paque density gradient centrifugation was used to isolate PBMCs from around 10 ml of fresh peripheral blood. Total RNA was extracted with Trizol reagent, and quality was checked on an Agilent 2100 Bioanalyzer.

TCR beta CDR3 regions were amplified from RNA transcripts. For the first round of RT-PCR on the TCR CDR3, the HTBI primer set was used together with the Qiagen OneStep RT-PCR kit. Libraries were constructed in a second round of multiplex PCR, after which size selection and purification were carried out. Libraries were sequenced paired-end with 100 bp reads on an Illumina HiSeq2000. The source study handled its data this way. SOAPnuke was used to process the raw data, throwing out any read that contained adapters or uncalled bases, had a mean Phred below 15, or lacked an exact constant-primer or identifier match. High-quality paired reads were merged with COPE v1.2.5, and unique nucleotide sequences were defined as clonotypes. Clonotypes were aligned to IMGT TRBV, TRBD and TRBJ reference segments using MiTCR v1.1. The analysis included only V-J combinations with a frequency above 0.0001, which together covered 99.2% of the repertoires. The TCS score was defined as F50 (clonal expansion) divided by E x V (chaos), with BLOSUM62-based TCRdist calculated between CDR3 peptides within each V-J. Welch's t-statistics and random forest reduced some 510 V-J features to under 15, which were used in a naive Bayes classifier (R e1071). TCRdb cleaned the public reads at Q25 with fastp, built clones with MiXCR and kept in-frame beta chains. CDR3 protein sequences are deduplicated, and each keeps its most common genes and DNA. The V and J calls follow TCRdb's processing rather than the paper's. The sample has 500,000 to 750,000 distinct CDR3 sequences on record, about a sixth of them singletons. 7.3% of the sample rests with the top ten.

The source of the sample is a study of T cells in Graves' hyperthyroidism and ophthalmopathy (dated by TCRdb to between 2019 and 2020). About the full investigation: Peripheral blood was collected at initial diagnosis, before any treatment. The paper describes TCR Vbeta CDR3 sequencing of 135 peripheral blood samples, made up of 43 ophthalmopathy patients, approximately 76 hyperthyroidism patients and 17 progressor patients. The 80 to 100 discovery patients were randomly divided into training and test sets at a 7:3 ratio. TCR V-J signatures able to tell the groups apart were searched for in a discovery cohort of approximately 95 patients, of whom 43 had Graves' ophthalmopathy and roughly 57 had stable Graves' hyperthyroidism. Whether ophthalmopathy could be predicted prospectively was tested in an independent validation cohort made up of approximately 19 hyperthyroidism patients plus 17 patients who later progressed to ophthalmopathy. In addition, the study compared T-cell repertoires in thyroid tissue and in blood from about 6 Graves' hyperthyroidism patients. Following sampling, methimazole starting at 30 mg daily was given to hyperthyroidism patients, and high-dose intravenous methylprednisolone was given to ophthalmopathy patients.

On the study overall, not on this receptor specifically: A 13 V-J signature model separated ophthalmopathy from stable hyperthyroidism, with around 90% sensitivity and about 81% specificity in cross-validation and 80%/75% in testing. During validation, the model predicted progression to ophthalmopathy a median of approximately 6 months ahead of onset, with around 70% sensitivity and less than 85% specificity. No statistical method was used to set the sample size in advance, and investigators knew the group allocation. Most expanded thyroid clonotypes (frequency above 0.001) were also found in blood, which suggests that blood repertoires may mirror thyroid immune responses.

This TCR was sampled from a woman under 40 with Graves' hyperthyroidism. The specimen was blood.

Read as DNA, the sequence is TGTGCCAGCAGCGCCTCTCGAGCCGACGAGCAGTACTTC. It translates to CASSASRADEQYF. The receptor chain draws on TRBV7-9 and TRBJ2-7, with the D gene too uncertain to name. The CDR3, from cysteine to phenylalanine, totals 13 residues. The entry retains the CDR3 DNA only, 39 bases that are in frame from base 1. V is shortened by 5 bases, J by 5 bases, and the region joining them spans 13 bases. Looking up the germline V gene (reference sequence) yields CDR1 SEHNR and CDR2 FQNEAQ.